This entry lists 14 T cell receptor beta chains sequenced from one sample in a study of CD8 T cells in ankylosing spondylitis. TCRdb reprocessed the 5' RACE reads with MiXCR, giving one entry per CDR3 protein. The repertoire holds roughly 230,000 distinct CDR3 sequences, with about 10% as singletons. The sequencing input was blood, either unsorted or a sorted T cell fraction (not recorded which). The receptors were gathered from a male donor with ankylosing spondylitis or in good health (not recorded which).

This clonotype was seen repeatedly, ten times or more. V and J are TRBV3-1 and TRBJ2-7; D call uncertain. The CDR3 spans 12 residues. Trimming took 3 bases from V and 6 from J, leaving 9 bases between them. Per the germline V gene, CDR1 is LGHDT and CDR2 is YNNKEL (reference sequence). This chain's CDR3 is CASSQGRSEQYF. The CDR3 DNA reads as TGTGCCAGCAGCCAGGGTAGGAGCGAGCAGTACTTC.

This clonotype was recorded at least ten times. The chain links TRBV6-4 to TRBJ2-3, with D perhaps being TRBD1 or TRBD2 (5 bases each). The CDR3 length is 11 residues. Germline-derived CDR1 and CDR2 are MRHNA and SNTAGT. With 8 bases removed from V and 6 bases from J, the gap between germline ends came to 9 bases. The CDR3 protein is CASEGSDTQYF. Here the CDR3 DNA reads TGTGCCAGCGAGGGGTCGGATACGCAGTATTTT.

This clonotype occurred many times. Here the CDR3 reads CSAGSTEAFF. The CDR3 bases are TGCAGCGCCGGGAGTACTGAAGCTTTCTTT. The chain combines TRBV29-1 with TRBJ1-1, with D hard to call. This CDR3 has 10 residues. Germline CDR1 and CDR2: SQVTM and ANQGSEA. V lost 7 bases, J lost 5 bases, and 8 bases lay in between.

Only one count was recorded for this clonotype. The chain uses TRBV30 and TRBJ2-3; TRBD2 is a possible D gene (6 bases). The CDR3 is made up of 14 amino acids. With 4 bases removed from V and 6 bases from J, the gap between germline ends came to 17 bases. CDR1 is GTSNPN, CDR2 SVGIG, per germline (reference sequence). The CDR3 spells CAWTRDFTRDTQYF. Written as DNA, the CDR3 is TGTGCCTGGACCCGGGACTTTACGAGGGATACGCAGTATTTT.

CDR3 in amino acids: CASSLDRVGIQYF. The CDR3 DNA follows: TGTGCCAGCAGCCTGGACAGGGTGGGCATTCAGTACTTC. V and J are TRBV7-9 and TRBJ2-4; 8 bases are shared with TRBD1. V shed 5 bases, J shed 9 bases, and the junction held 6 bases outside the gene matches. CDR1 SEHNR and CDR2 FQNEAQ come from the germline V gene (reference sequence). There are 13 residues in the CDR3.

This clonotype was seen ten or more times. V and J are TRBV19 and TRBJ2-4, with no clear D. Deletions cut 5 bases from V and 0 bases from J, with 14 bases between. The CDR3 spans 16 residues. Germline loops: CDR1 LNHDA, CDR2 SQIVND (reference sequence). In nucleotides, the CDR3 is TGTGCCAGTAGTGAACGGCAGGCTCTAGCCAAAAACATTCAGTACTTC. Translated, it gives CASSERQALAKNIQYF. Supplemented by reference TRBV19 and TRBJ2-4, the full variable domain reads DGGITQSPKYLFRKEGQNVTLSCEQNLNHDAMYWYRQDPGQGLRLIYYSQIVNDFQKGDIAEGYSVSREKKESFPLTVTSAQKNPTAFYLCASSERQALAKNIQYFGAGTRLSVL.

Ten or more counts support this clonotype. As DNA, the CDR3 is TGTGCCAGCACTCGAACGGGCCCCTCCTACGAGCAGTACTTC. Protein product: CASTRTGPSYEQYF. This chain joins TRBV12-3 or TRBV12-4 and TRBJ2-7; D is unclear. Trimming cost V 7 bases and J 0 bases, with 13 bases left between them. The CDR3 covers 14 residues.

This clonotype came up many times. V and J are TRBV6-5 and TRBJ1-5; D ambiguous. V was pared by 2 bases and J by 7 bases, with 9 bases between. The CDR3 totals 13 residues. CDR1 is MNHEY and CDR2 is SVGAGI in the germline V gene. CDR3 DNA: TGTGCCAGCAGTTACCAGGAGGGACAGCCCCAGCATTTT. Its translation: CASSYQEGQPQHF.

The rearrangement joins TRBV7-9 to TRBJ2-3; D gene ambiguous. Germline V gene data show CDR1 as SEHNR and CDR2 as FQNEAQ (reference sequence). CDR3 size: 11 residues. V lost 8 bases to trimming and J lost 5 bases, with 8 bases between them. CDR3 amino acids: CASDKQDTQYF. DNA for the CDR3: TGTGCCAGCGACAAACAAGATACGCAGTATTTT.

The sample holds many counts of this clonotype. J is TRBJ1-5 and V is TRBV5-1, with 9 bases aligning to TRBD1. Losses at the gene ends were 4 bases for V and 9 bases for J; bases not matched to a gene: 8. CDR1 SGHRS and CDR2 YFSETQ come from the germline V gene. The CDR3 loop spans 14 amino acids. The CDR3 loop reads CASSPGTGIGPQHF. CDR3 nucleotides: TGCGCCAGCAGCCCCGGGACAGGGATAGGGCCCCAGCATTTT.

This clonotype was counted many times. The chain joins TRBV3-1 to TRBJ2-1, with TRBD2 matching over 8 bases. Germline values: CDR1 LGHDT, CDR2 YNNKEL (reference sequence). The V gene end was trimmed by 4 bases and the J gene end by 2 bases; junction bases not matched to a gene: 7. The CDR3 extends over 16 amino acids. CDR3 protein: CASSRSGRTTYNEQFF. The CDR3 bases are TGTGCCAGCAGCCGCAGCGGGAGAACGACCTACAATGAGCAGTTCTTC.

The rearrangement uses TRBV19 and TRBJ2-3; TRBD2 might be the D (6 bases). Germline CDR1 and CDR2: LNHDA and SQIVND (reference sequence). The CDR3 extends over 16 amino acids. With 5 bases removed from V and 0 bases from J, the gap between germline ends came to 15 bases. DNA of the CDR3: TGTGCCAGTAGTGAAACGGGACTTACTAGCACAGATACGCAGTATTTT. This sequence encodes CASSETGLTSTDTQYF. The variable domain in full, with the rest retrieved from reference TRBV19 and TRBJ2-3, is DGGITQSPKYLFRKEGQNVTLSCEQNLNHDAMYWYRQDPGQGLRLIYYSQIVNDFQKGDIAEGYSVSREKKESFPLTVTSAQKNPTAFYLCASSETGLTSTDTQYFGPGTRLTVL.

This clonotype was picked up many times. The chain couples TRBV25-1 to TRBJ2-3, with 8 bases lining up with TRBD1. Germline CDR1 MGHDK, CDR2 SYGVNS. Unmatched junction bases numbered 3, after V lost 3 bases and J lost 4 bases. This CDR3 is 14 amino acids long. This CDR3 reads CASSDTTGADTQYF. The CDR3 bases are TGTGCCAGCAGTGACACGACAGGGGCAGATACGCAGTATTTT.

About this clonotype: A much larger clone is a single base away; this may be a read error. The V and J genes are TRBV24-1 and TRBJ2-2; 10 nucleotides agree with TRBD2. Germline assignment: CDR1 KGHDR and CDR2 SFDVKD. The V and J ends lost 3 bases and 3 bases, in that order; junction bases with no gene match: 3. The CDR3 loop spans 16 amino acids. CDR3 in DNA: TGTGCCACCAGTGATGGACTAGCGGAGGACACCGGGGAGCTGTTTTTT. It encodes CATSDGLAEDTGELFF.